A single sample gave rise to the 5 T cell receptor beta chains below, sequenced in a study of T cell repertoires in cytomegalovirus infection. No antigens are known for them. TCRdb processed the reads anew with MiXCR; each CDR3 protein has one entry. The table records some 700,000 distinct CDR3 sequences, approximately 33% of them present only once. The specimen was cultured PBMCs, collected from culture after CMV antigen stimulation. Receptors were obtained from a human donor in good health (CMV status not recorded). Some clones in this sample may be carry-over from other donors' samples.

J is TRBJ2-5 and V is TRBV14; D uncertain. CDR1 is SGHDN, CDR2 FVKESK, per germline. The CDR3 has 13 residues. Trimming shortened V by 1 base and J by 5 bases, and 8 bases separated the two germline ends. Written as DNA, the CDR3 is TGTGCCAGCAGCCAAGTTATGCGGGAGACCCAGTACTTC. Protein product: CASSQVMRETQYF.

V gene TRBV7-9 combines with J gene TRBJ1-1; D remains unclear. Trimming removed 1 base at V and 11 bases at J, with 11 bases between. Germline loops: CDR1 SEHNR, CDR2 FQNEAQ (reference sequence). The CDR3 sequence is 12 residues long. CDR3 sequence reads: CASSLGPLSAFF. The CDR3 DNA reads as TGTGCCAGCAGCTTAGGGCCCCTCTCCGCTTTCTTT.

This clonotype was seen once. Written as DNA, the CDR3 is TGCAGTGCTAGTTCCTACCGGGACGCCCAGTACTTC. This encodes CSASSYRDAQYF. The chain carries TRBV20-1 and TRBJ2-5; tentatively, D is TRBD1 or TRBD2 (5 bases each). Trimming pared 3 bases from V and 9 bases from J, leaving 14 bases between. Germline V lookup: CDR1 DFQATT, CDR2 SNEGSKA (reference sequence). The CDR3 totals 12 residues.

The sample holds a few counts of this clonotype. This sequence joins TRBV28 and TRBJ2-7; D is perhaps TRBD1 (7 bases). The CDR3 extends over 15 amino acids. Germline V gene sequence: CDR1 MDHEN, CDR2 SYDVKM. Between the trimmed V and J ends, which lost 6 bases and 6 bases, there was a span of 21 bases. CDR3 nucleotides: TGTGCCAGCAGCAAGGGACTTCTCCCAGGGGGCGAGCAGTACTTC. Amino acid sequence: CASSKGLLPGGEQYF.

For the CDR3, the DNA is TGCAGCCCGGGGCCGGGACTAGTCGGCCGCGAGCAGTACTTC. Protein product: CSPGPGLVGREQYF. The J gene is TRBJ2-7, the V gene TRBV29-1; 8 nucleotides agree with TRBD2. The CDR3 runs 14 residues. Trimming at V came to 8 bases and at J to 6 bases, leaving 15 bases not matched to a gene. Per the germline V gene, CDR1 is SQVTM and CDR2 is ANQGSEA.